The TCR beta chain described here comes from a study of T cell responses to AZD1222 COVID-19 vaccine. Trimming took off 5 bases at V and 3 bases at J, with 23 bases between the two ends. The germline V gene encodes CDR1 SEHNR and CDR2 FQNEAQ (reference sequence). The length of the CDR3 is 17 residues. Assay: immunoSEQ multiplex PCR; the TCRdb copy retains only in-frame clones and omits some. The table records about 89,000 clones, roughly 84% of them present only once. The source material was peripheral blood, sampled 28 days after the second AZD1222 dose. V gene TRBV7-9 combines with J gene TRBJ2-7, with D possibly TRBD1 on 6 matching bases. This sequence was found in an adult who received the AZD1222 COVID-19 vaccine. The CDR3: CASSESSMGTRHYEQYF. In nucleotides, the CDR3 is TGTGCCAGCAGCGAGAGCAGTATGGGGACACGGCACTACGAGCAGTACTTC.